The 12 T cell receptor beta chains listed next were all sequenced from one sample in a study of regulatory T cells in long-lasting Graves disease. Time point in this sample: newly diagnosed GD, antithyroid drugs for less than 3 months. Preparation of the TCR library used RNA extracted from PBMCs. Construction of TCR beta libraries relied on iRepertoire HTBI primers and on Arm-PCR targeting CDR3 regions. From the multiplex PCR reads, TCRdb called clonotypes with MiXCR, one entry per CDR3 protein. The sample records about 560,000 distinct CDR3 sequences, about 16% being singletons. These sequences were also reported in another study, on T cells in Graves' hyperthyroidism and ophthalmopathy.

The starting material was peripheral blood mononuclear cells (PBMCs), obtained at new diagnosis, from a patient treated with antithyroid drugs. Every receptor here comes from a man younger than 35 with Graves disease.

This clonotype was found a few times. The rearrangement uses TRBV6-1 and TRBJ2-2; the match to TRBD1 covers 11 bases. Germline V gene lookup returns CDR1 MNHNS and CDR2 SASEGT. This CDR3 contains 18 residues. V trimming: 5 bases; J trimming: 2 bases; junction bases outside the gene matches: 10. In DNA form, the CDR3 reads TGTGCCAGCAGTCTAACCCGGGGACAGGGGGTTAACACCGGGGAGCTGTTTTTT. Protein: CASSLTRGQGVNTGELFF.

The rearrangement links TRBV29-1 to TRBJ1-1; D not resolved. V lost 6 bases and J lost 4, with 15 bases in between. From germline, CDR1 is SQVTM and CDR2 ANQGSEA. CDR3 length equals 13 residues. The CDR3 loop is CSVGPMGGTEAFF. The CDR3 DNA reads TGCAGCGTAGGACCGATGGGCGGCACTGAAGCTTTCTTT.

The table lists this clonotype with a few counts. The rearrangement uses TRBV27 and TRBJ2-3; 9 bases fit TRBD2. V lost 0 bases and J lost 6; bases outside the gene matches: 7. Germline V gene sequence: CDR1 MNHEY, CDR2 SMNVEV (reference sequence). The CDR3 consists of 16 residues. CDR3 in amino acids: CASSLSFAGGRDTQYF. The CDR3, as DNA: TGTGCCAGCAGTTTATCGTTTGCGGGAGGGCGGGATACGCAGTATTTT.

This clonotype was observed many times. The chain is built from TRBV2 and TRBJ2-3; D possibly uses TRBD1 or TRBD2 (5 bases each). Germline CDR1 and CDR2: SNHLY and FYNNEI. The CDR3 spans 14 residues. V lost 6 bases and J lost 2, with 12 bases in between. The CDR3 DNA sequence: TGTGCCAGCAGGAGGGACCGAAACACAGATACGCAGTATTTT. It yields the protein CASRRDRNTDTQYF.

The sample holds a few counts of this clonotype. The chain uses TRBV5-1 and TRBJ2-3; weak D call: TRBD2 (6 bases). Per the germline V gene, CDR1 is SGHRS and CDR2 is YFSETQ. This CDR3 spans 22 amino acids. V lost 1 base and J lost 4, with 34 bases in between. CDR3 in amino acids: CASSLYPVGDRAGLRGPDTQYF. CDR3 coding DNA: TGCGCCAGCAGCTTGTACCCCGTTGGAGATCGGGCGGGGTTAAGGGGTCCAGATACGCAGTATTTT.

This clonotype was picked up many times. The chain joins TRBV28 to TRBJ1-2; 7 nucleotides agree with TRBD1. V was pared by 6 bases and J by 8 bases, with 9 bases of the junction left unmatched. The CDR3 has 13 residues. Germline V lookup: CDR1 MDHEN, CDR2 SYDVKM. The CDR3 nucleotides read TGTGCCAGCAGACTTACAGGGGTGGGAGGCTACACCTTC. It specifies CASRLTGVGGYTF.

The rearrangement uses TRBV5-1 and TRBJ2-4; 7 nucleotides match TRBD1. Germline V gene sequence: CDR1 SGHRS, CDR2 YFSETQ. This CDR3 has 13 residues. After removal of 7 bases from V and 2 bases from J, the junction contained 3 bases not matched to a gene. The CDR3 region is CASRQGTKNIQYF. In nucleotides, the CDR3 is TGCGCCAGCCGACAGGGAACCAAAAACATTCAGTACTTC.

This clonotype showed up many times. The chain couples TRBV6-1 to TRBJ1-1; 10 nucleotides agree with TRBD1. CDR3 size: 14 residues. The germline V gene has CDR1 MNHNS and CDR2 SASEGT. With 7 bases clipped from V and 4 bases from J, the junction kept 6 bases outside the gene matches. The CDR3 nucleotides read TGTGCCAGCAACCTGGACAGGGGGATCACTGAAGCTTTCTTT. It translates to CASNLDRGITEAFF.

This clonotype was seen repeatedly, ten times or more. The genes are TRBV7-9 and TRBJ2-7, with 10 bases lining up with TRBD1. The V gene end was trimmed by 4 bases and the J gene end by 1 base; junction bases not matched to a gene: 7. Germline values: CDR1 SEHNR, CDR2 FQNEAQ (reference sequence). This CDR3 is 16 amino acids long. The CDR3 sequence is CASSSAPGQGSYEQYF. CDR3 bases: TGTGCCAGCAGCTCTGCACCGGGACAGGGGTCCTACGAGCAGTACTTC.

This clonotype appeared once. This chain links TRBV30 with TRBJ1-4; TRBD1 matches at 7 bases. The CDR3 contains 15 residues. Unmatched junction bases numbered 7, after V lost 0 bases and J lost 6 bases. Germline V gives CDR1 GTSNPN, CDR2 SVGIG (reference sequence). CDR3 DNA sequence: TGTGCCTGGAGTGTGGGGACAGCCTCCTATGAAAAACTGTTTTTT. Residues: CAWSVGTASYEKLFF.

This rearrangement joins TRBV7-3 to TRBJ1-1; D uncertain. V was cut by 7 bases and J by 0 bases, with 9 bases left in between. This CDR3 region has 13 residues. Germline CDR1 reads SGHTA; CDR2 reads FQGTGA. The CDR3 DNA is TGTGCCAGCAAACAAGACATGAACACTGAAGCTTTCTTT. Protein product: CASKQDMNTEAFF.

This clonotype has ten or more counts. The rearrangement uses TRBV7-2 and TRBJ2-1; 7 bases line up with TRBD2. In germline, CDR1 is SGHTA, CDR2 FQGNSA. The CDR3 sequence is 15 residues long. V shed 5 bases and J 4 bases; nucleotides not matched to a gene: 8. Here the CDR3 DNA reads TGTGCCAGCAGCCCCGAGGCTAGCGGATACAATGAGCAGTTCTTC. Translated, it gives CASSPEASGYNEQFF.